The clone carrying this T cell receptor (beta chain) was detected ten times or more. Its matching antigen is unknown. TCRdb analysed the 5' RACE reads with MiXCR anew, one entry per CDR3 protein. The sample holds some 210,000 distinct CDR3 sequences, approximately 16% seen once. The data derive from a study of T-cell memory formation after mild COVID-19. Overall study results and limits: SARS-CoV-2 specificity of second-wave clones peaking day 37 was unconfirmed.

V lost 4 bases and J lost 4, with 10 bases in between. The CDR3 extends over 13 amino acids. Germline V lookup: CDR1 SGHNT, CDR2 YENEEA. The sequenced material came from PBMCs or a T cell subset sorted from them (not recorded which). J is TRBJ1-2 and V is TRBV11-3; D remains unclear. This clonotype originated in an adult woman who had mild COVID-19 (a few samples of this study predate the infection). Cell type and time point are not known. CDR3: CASSYKALYGYTF. The CDR3 DNA is TGTGCCAGCAGCTACAAGGCCCTCTATGGCTACACCTTC. Combining the CDR3 with reference TRBV11-3 and TRBJ1-2 gives the whole variable domain EAGVVQSPRYKIIEKKQPVAFWCNPISGHNTLYWYLQNLGQGPELLIRYENEEAVDDSQLPKDRFSAERLKGVDSTLKIQPAELGDSAVYLCASSYKALYGYTFGSGTRLTVV.